This record covers a single T cell receptor beta chain. Time point specified: pre-treatment sample, taken before nivolumab and TIL therapy. The libraries were made with immunoSEQ v3. Profiled with immunoSEQ multiplex PCR; TCRdb holds only in-frame clones, not every one. The sample contains around 50,000 clones, around four fifths of which appear only once. The ends lost 9 bases at V and 7 bases at J; junction bases unmatched: 16. The CDR3 extends over 15 amino acids. The germline gives CDR1 SGHNT, CDR2 YYREEE (reference sequence). The source of the sample is a study of TIL therapy for anti-PD-1-resistant metastatic lung cancer.

This specimen consisted of blood, obtained at baseline. This TCR was recovered from a person aged 30 to 80 with non-small cell lung cancer. The chain is built from TRBV5-4 and TRBJ1-5; TRBD1 matches at 7 bases. Written as DNA, the CDR3 is TGTGCCACCGCTAGTTGGAACAGGGGAAACCAGCCCCAGCATTTT. This gives the protein CATASWNRGNQPQHF.